The T cell receptor beta chain under discussion was sequenced for a study of CD8 T cells in Susac syndrome. Trimming stripped 4 bases from V and 5 bases from J, with 11 bases between. Germline loops: CDR1 KGHDR, CDR2 SFDVKD. The CDR3 spans 14 residues. Reverse transcription of roughly 0.45 to 1 ug RNA was performed with random hexamers. TCRdb ran MiXCR on the immunoSEQ multiplex PCR reads and lists one entry per CDR3 protein. Of roughly 150,000 distinct CDR3 sequences listed, approximately 93% are singletons. The rearrangement links TRBV24-1 to TRBJ2-1; D might be TRBD1 or TRBD2, each matching 5 bases. This clonotype originated in a human donor with multiple sclerosis. Source material: CD4+ T cells from PBMCs. CDR3: CATSDRDDHNEQFF. CDR3 DNA sequence: TGTGCCACCAGTGACCGGGACGATCACAATGAGCAGTTCTTC.